This entry is about one T cell receptor beta chain. This sample was included in a study of blood T cells in healthy people across ages. Through a sample-barcoded 5' primer and a J-beta primer mix, a second PCR was run for about 6 to 11 cycles. TCRdb ran MiXCR on the 5' RACE reads and lists one entry per CDR3 protein. Of over 700,000 distinct CDR3 sequences in the sample, about 53% are singletons; the top ten hold approximately 40%. Trimming cost V 4 bases and J 2 bases, with 15 bases left between them. The CDR3 is 15 amino acids. In germline, CDR1 is LGHDT, CDR2 YNNKEL (reference sequence). Input material: blood. This receptor was obtained from a man older than 75 in good health. The chain recombines TRBV3-1 with TRBJ2-7, with a tentative D call TRBD2 (5 bases). The CDR3 reads CASSPLRGSTYEQYF. CDR3 nucleotides: TGTGCCAGCAGCCCCTTACGAGGGTCAACCTACGAGCAGTACTTC.